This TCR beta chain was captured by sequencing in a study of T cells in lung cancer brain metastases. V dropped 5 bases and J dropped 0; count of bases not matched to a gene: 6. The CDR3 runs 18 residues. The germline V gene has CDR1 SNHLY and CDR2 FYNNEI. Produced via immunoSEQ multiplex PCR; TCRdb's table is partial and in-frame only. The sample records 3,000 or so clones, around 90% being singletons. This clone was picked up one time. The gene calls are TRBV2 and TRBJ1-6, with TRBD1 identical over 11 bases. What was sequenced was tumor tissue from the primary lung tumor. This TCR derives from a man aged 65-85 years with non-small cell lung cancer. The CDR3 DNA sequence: TGTGCCAGCAGTTGGAAGGGGACAGGGGGCTCCTATAATTCACCCCTCCACTTT. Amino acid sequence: CASSWKGTGGSYNSPLHF.